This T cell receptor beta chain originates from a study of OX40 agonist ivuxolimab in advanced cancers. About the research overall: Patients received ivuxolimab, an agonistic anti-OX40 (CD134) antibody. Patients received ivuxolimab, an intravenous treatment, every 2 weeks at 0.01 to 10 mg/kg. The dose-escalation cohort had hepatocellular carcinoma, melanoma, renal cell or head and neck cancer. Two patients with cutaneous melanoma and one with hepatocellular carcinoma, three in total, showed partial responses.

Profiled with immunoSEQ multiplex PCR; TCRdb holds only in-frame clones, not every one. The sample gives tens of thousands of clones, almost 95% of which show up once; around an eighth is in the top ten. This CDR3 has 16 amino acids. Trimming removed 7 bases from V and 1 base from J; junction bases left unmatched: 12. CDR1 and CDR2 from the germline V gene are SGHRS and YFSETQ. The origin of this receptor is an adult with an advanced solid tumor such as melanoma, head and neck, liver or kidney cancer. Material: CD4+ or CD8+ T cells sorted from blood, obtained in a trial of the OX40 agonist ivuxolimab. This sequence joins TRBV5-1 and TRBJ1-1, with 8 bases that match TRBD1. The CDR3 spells CASSERTGKRNTEAFF. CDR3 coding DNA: TGCGCCAGCTCTGAGAGGACAGGGAAGAGGAACACTGAAGCTTTCTTT. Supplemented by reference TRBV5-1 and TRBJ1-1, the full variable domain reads KAGVTQTPRYLIKTRGQQVTLSCSPISGHRSVSWYQQTPGQGLQFLFEYFSETQRNKGNFPGRFSGRQFSNSRSEMNVSTLELGDSALYLCASSERTGKRNTEAFFGQGTRLTVV.